The 9 T cell receptor beta chains reported below all come from one sample, sequenced in a study of cytomegalovirus exposure and HLA in healthy donors. The primer mix had 60 Vbeta and 13 Jbeta primers. Assay: immunoSEQ multiplex PCR; the TCRdb copy retains only in-frame clones and omits some. The repertoire has roughly 100,000 clones, 65% to 85% of them found once; the top ten carry more than 9%. The sequencing sample was made of PBMCs. Source of these receptors: a man aged 45-65 years in good health and CMV-seronegative.

V and J are TRBV7-2 and TRBJ2-1, with TRBD2 matching over 7 bases. The CDR3 runs 16 residues. CDR1 SGHTA and CDR2 FQGNSA come from the germline V gene. Trimming removed 3 bases from V and 4 bases from J; junction bases left unmatched: 9. The CDR3 sequence is CASSLKSRGGYNEQFF. The CDR3, as DNA: TGTGCCAGCAGCTTGAAAAGTCGCGGGGGTTACAATGAGCAGTTCTTC. The variable domain in full, with the rest retrieved from reference TRBV7-2 and TRBJ2-1, is GAGVSQSPSNKVTEKGKDVELRCDPISGHTALYWYRQSLGQGLEFLIYFQGNSAPDKSGLPSDRFSAERTGGSVSTLTIQRTQQEDSAVYLCASSLKSRGGYNEQFFGPGTRLTVL.

J is TRBJ2-3 and V is TRBV5-1, with a weak D call TRBD2 (5 bases). CDR3 length: 14 residues. Germline CDR1 SGHRS, CDR2 YFSETQ. Between the trimmed V and J ends, which lost 4 bases and 0 bases, there was a span of 9 bases. The CDR3 DNA reads as TGCGCCAGCAGCCCACTAGGGAGCACAGATACGCAGTATTTT. Translation gives CASSPLGSTDTQYF.

This clone was counted between two and nine times. The V gene is TRBV5-5, the J gene TRBJ2-3; 8 bases map to TRBD2. Germline loops: CDR1 SGHKS, CDR2 YYEKEE (reference sequence). J gave up 5 bases and V 3 bases, and 11 bases lay outside the gene matches. CDR3 length: 16 amino acids. CDR3 DNA: TGTGCCAGCAGCTGGGGGGTTAGCGGGGAGAGAGATACGCAGTATTTT. Residues: CASSWGVSGERDTQYF.

The chain uses TRBV7-8 and TRBJ1-6; D remains ambiguous. This CDR3 has 14 residues. V was pared by 1 base and J by 10 bases, with 11 bases between. Germline assignment: CDR1 SGHVS and CDR2 FQNEAQ. CDR3 protein: CASSLDEGNSPLHF. In nucleotides, the CDR3 is TGTGCCAGCAGCTTAGACGAGGGAAACTCACCCCTCCACTTT.

The chain joins TRBV28 to TRBJ2-3, with 11 bases that match TRBD2. The germline CDR1 and CDR2 sequences are MDHEN and SYDVKM. The CDR3 has 18 residues. V lost 6 bases, J lost 3 bases, and 14 bases stayed unmatched. Here the CDR3 reads CASRSLLRRTSGTDTQYF. CDR3 in DNA: TGTGCCAGCAGAAGTTTACTACGCCGGACTAGCGGGACAGATACGCAGTATTTT.

The chain couples TRBV7-2 to TRBJ2-3, with D maybe TRBD2 (5 bases). V was pared by 4 bases and J by 1 base, with 9 bases between. The CDR3 runs 14 residues. Germline CDR1 SGHTA, CDR2 FQGNSA. CDR3 sequence reads: CASSSGLGTDTQYF. The CDR3 DNA sequence: TGTGCCAGCAGCTCCGGACTGGGCACAGATACGCAGTATTTT.

The chain joins TRBV6-5 to TRBJ2-1; D is possibly TRBD2 (6 bases). Trimming left V 8 bases short and J 4 bases short, with 12 bases between. Germline CDR1 and CDR2: MNHEY and SVGAGI. The CDR3 is 13 amino acids. Written as DNA, the CDR3 is TGTGCCAGCCGACTGGGACTTTACAATGAGCAGTTCTTC. Translating gives CASRLGLYNEQFF.

The chain employs TRBV7-9 and TRBJ2-7; 7 bases line up with TRBD2. Germline trimming cut 1 base from V and 1 base from J; bases unmatched to any gene: 4. Germline CDR1 and CDR2: SEHNR and FQNEAQ (reference sequence). CDR3 length: 15 amino acids. CDR3 bases: TGTGCCAGCAGCTTAGGGCTAGCGGAATCCTACGAGCAGTACTTC. Its protein product is CASSLGLAESYEQYF.

The chain couples TRBV7-2 to TRBJ1-2, with a possible D match to TRBD1 (5 bases). With 1 base removed from V and 4 bases from J, the gap between germline ends came to 10 bases. Per the germline V gene, CDR1 is SGHTA and CDR2 is FQGNSA. CDR3 length: 14 residues. The CDR3 loop is CASSLGPGPYGYTF. The CDR3 coding sequence is TGTGCCAGCAGCTTAGGTCCAGGGCCCTATGGCTACACCTTC.